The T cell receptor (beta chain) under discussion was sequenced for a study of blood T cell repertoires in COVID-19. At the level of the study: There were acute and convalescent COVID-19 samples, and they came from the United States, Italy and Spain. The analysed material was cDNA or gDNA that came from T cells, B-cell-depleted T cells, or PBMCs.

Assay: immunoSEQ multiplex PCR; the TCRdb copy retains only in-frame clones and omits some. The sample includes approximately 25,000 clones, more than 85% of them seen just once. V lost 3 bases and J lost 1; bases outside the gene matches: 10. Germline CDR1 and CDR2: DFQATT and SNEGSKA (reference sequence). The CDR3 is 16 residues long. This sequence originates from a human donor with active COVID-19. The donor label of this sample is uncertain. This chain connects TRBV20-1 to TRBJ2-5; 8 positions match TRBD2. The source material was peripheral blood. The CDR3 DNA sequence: TGCAGTGCTAGTGTCAGGCGGCGGGAGGTCCAAGAGACCCAGTACTTC. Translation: CSASVRRREVQETQYF.